This T cell receptor (beta chain) was sequenced in a study of blood T cell repertoires in COVID-19. At the level of the study: Material from acute and convalescent COVID-19 was sourced from the United States, Italy and Spain. Sample material is recorded as cDNA or gDNA derived from T cells, B-cell-depleted T cells, or PBMCs.

The table lists this clone with a count of one. This table comes from immunoSEQ multiplex PCR, and its TCRdb copy is limited to in-frame clones, with some not included. The sample yields about 210,000 clones, 75% to 85% seen once. V shed 6 bases and J 4 bases; nucleotides not matched to a gene: 10. The CDR3 is made up of 17 amino acids. Germline V gene lookup returns CDR1 MNHEY and CDR2 SMNVEV (reference sequence). Participants were aged roughly 18 to 90 years from about 25 US areas. In Cohort 3, a recovered donor had either two negative PCRs, clearance, or symptom resolution. Sequencing used PBMCs or T cells enriched from blood (not recorded which). This chain connects TRBV27 to TRBJ2-6; TRBD1 matches at 9 bases. The clonotype comes from a man aged 40-50 years who had recovered from COVID-19. The CDR3 DNA reads as TGTGCCAGCAGGGACGGACAGGGGAGGGGAGGGGCCAACGTCCTGACTTTC. This translates into CASRDGQGRGGANVLTF. The whole variable domain, remainder taken from reference TRBV27 and TRBJ2-6, is EAQVTQNPRYLITVTGKKLTVTCSQNMNHEYMSWYRQDPGLGLRQIYYSMNVEVTDKGDVPEGYKVSRKEKRNFPLILESPSPNQTSLYFCASRDGQGRGGANVLTFGAGSRLTVL.